The rows below give T cell receptor beta chains drawn from one sample of a study of cytomegalovirus exposure and HLA in healthy donors. Assay used: immunoSEQ multiplex PCR; TCRdb lists only in-frame clones, some missing. Of about 120,000 clones in the sample, approximately 91% are singletons; the top ten hold about 4.4%. Source material: PBMCs. Receptors originate from a man between 18 and 29 years old in good health and CMV-seropositive. The CDR3 runs from the conserved cysteine through the conserved F or W. A D gene is named only where the DNA matches it firmly. Clone size, where shown, is once, few, many, or a class for clones that have expanded.

v_gene: TRBV2
j_gene: TRBJ1-1
d_gene: TRBD1
abundance: -
CDR3nt: TGTGCCAGCAGTGTTCCGACAGGGGGCACTGAAGCTTTCTTT
CDR3aa: CASSVPTGGTEAFF

v_gene: TRBV2
j_gene: TRBJ1-5
d_gene: -
abundance: few
CDR3nt: TGTGCCAGCAGGGAGAGGGCCGGACAGCCCCAGCATTTT
CDR3aa: CASRERAGQPQHF

v_gene: TRBV5-1
j_gene: TRBJ2-6
d_gene: -
abundance: -
CDR3nt: TGCGCCAGCACCATTCGTCAGGGGAGCTCTGGGGCCAACGTCCTGACTTTC
CDR3aa: CASTIRQGSSGANVLTF

v_gene: TRBV7-8
j_gene: TRBJ1-5
d_gene: -
abundance: -
CDR3nt: TGTGCCAGCAGCTTAGCGAAGAGCGGCGGCGCTTATAGCAATCAGCCCCAGCATTTT
CDR3aa: CASSLAKSGGAYSNQPQHF

v_gene: TRBV5-8
j_gene: TRBJ1-1
d_gene: TRBD1
abundance: once
CDR3nt: TGTGCCAGCAGCTCTGACAGGGGGGGCACTGAAGCTTTCTTT
CDR3aa: CASSSDRGGTEAFF

v_gene: TRBV4-1
j_gene: TRBJ2-7
d_gene: -
abundance: once
CDR3nt: TGCGCCAGCAGCCATAGACAGGCCTACGAGCAGTACTTC
CDR3aa: CASSHRQAYEQYF

v_gene: TRBV13
j_gene: TRBJ1-5
d_gene: -
abundance: -
CDR3nt: TGTGCCAGCAGCAAAAGCGAAGACGGCAATCAGCCCCAGCATTTT
CDR3aa: CASSKSEDGNQPQHF

v_gene: TRBV29-1
j_gene: TRBJ2-7
d_gene: TRBD1
abundance: -
CDR3nt: TGCAGCGAGAATGGGATCCAGGGGGCGAGGGAGAACTACGAGCAGTACTTC
CDR3aa: CSENGIQGARENYEQYF

v_gene: TRBV28
j_gene: TRBJ2-7
d_gene: TRBD1
abundance: -
CDR3nt: TGTGCCAGCAGTTTATGGGACAGGGTAACCTACGAGCAGTACTTC
CDR3aa: CASSLWDRVTYEQYF

v_gene: TRBV18
j_gene: TRBJ1-2
d_gene: -
abundance: -
CDR3nt: TGTGCCAGCTCCCTGGGAGGCGCGGACTATGGCTACACCTTC
CDR3aa: CASSLGGADYGYTF

v_gene: TRBV18
j_gene: TRBJ1-5
d_gene: -
abundance: -
CDR3nt: TGTGCCAGCTCACCCCAGGGTCAGCCCCAGCATTTT
CDR3aa: CASSPQGQPQHF

v_gene: TRBV4-3
j_gene: TRBJ1-5
d_gene: -
abundance: -
CDR3nt: TGCGCCAGCAGCCAACACAGGGTAGAGCCCCAGCATTTT
CDR3aa: CASSQHRVEPQHF

v_gene: TRBV19
j_gene: TRBJ1-1
d_gene: TRBD1
abundance: -
CDR3nt: TGTGCCAGTAGTCCGACAGGGTTCAGTGAAGCTTTCTTT
CDR3aa: CASSPTGFSEAFF

v_gene: TRBV27
j_gene: TRBJ2-7
d_gene: -
abundance: -
CDR3nt: TGTGCCAGCAGTTACCGGTCCGGGGTCACCTACGAGCAGTACTTC
CDR3aa: CASSYRSGVTYEQYF

v_gene: TRBV2
j_gene: TRBJ1-1
d_gene: -
abundance: -
CDR3nt: TGTGCCGGGCGACGCGACGCGAACACTGAAGCTTTCTTT
CDR3aa: CAGRRDANTEAFF

v_gene: TRBV9
j_gene: TRBJ2-2
d_gene: -
abundance: -
CDR3nt: TGTGCCAGCAGCGTACGGTCAGGGGCGAACACCGGGGAGCTGTTTTTT
CDR3aa: CASSVRSGANTGELFF

v_gene: TRBV2
j_gene: TRBJ2-3
d_gene: -
abundance: -
CDR3nt: TGTGCCAGCTTGGGGGCAAGCACAGATACGCAGTATTTT
CDR3aa: CASLGASTDTQYF

v_gene: TRBV15
j_gene: TRBJ1-1
d_gene: TRBD1
abundance: -
CDR3nt: TGTGCCACCAGCATAACCAGGGGGGAAACTGAAGCTTTCTTT
CDR3aa: CATSITRGETEAFF

v_gene: TRBV7-9
j_gene: TRBJ2-1
d_gene: TRBD1
abundance: -
CDR3nt: TGTGCCAGCAGCTTATCGACAGGGGGCAATGAGCAGTTCTTC
CDR3aa: CASSLSTGGNEQFF

v_gene: TRBV7-8
j_gene: TRBJ2-2
d_gene: TRBD1
abundance: -
CDR3nt: TGTGCCAGCAGCTCGGGGACAGGCCACACCGGGGAGCTGTTTTTT
CDR3aa: CASSSGTGHTGELFF

v_gene: TRBV5-1
j_gene: TRBJ2-3
d_gene: -
abundance: -
CDR3nt: TGCGCCAGCAGCTTGACACAGGGCGGAGATACGCAGTATTTT
CDR3aa: CASSLTQGGDTQYF

v_gene: TRBV7-8
j_gene: TRBJ2-2
d_gene: -
abundance: -
CDR3nt: TGTGCCAGCAGCTTACAACTTACGGGCACCGGGGAGCTGTTTTTT
CDR3aa: CASSLQLTGTGELFF

v_gene: TRBV9
j_gene: TRBJ2-2
d_gene: TRBD2
abundance: -
CDR3nt: TGTGCCAGCAGCCCAGGGACTAGCGGGGGAGCCGGGGAGCTGTTTTTT
CDR3aa: CASSPGTSGGAGELFF